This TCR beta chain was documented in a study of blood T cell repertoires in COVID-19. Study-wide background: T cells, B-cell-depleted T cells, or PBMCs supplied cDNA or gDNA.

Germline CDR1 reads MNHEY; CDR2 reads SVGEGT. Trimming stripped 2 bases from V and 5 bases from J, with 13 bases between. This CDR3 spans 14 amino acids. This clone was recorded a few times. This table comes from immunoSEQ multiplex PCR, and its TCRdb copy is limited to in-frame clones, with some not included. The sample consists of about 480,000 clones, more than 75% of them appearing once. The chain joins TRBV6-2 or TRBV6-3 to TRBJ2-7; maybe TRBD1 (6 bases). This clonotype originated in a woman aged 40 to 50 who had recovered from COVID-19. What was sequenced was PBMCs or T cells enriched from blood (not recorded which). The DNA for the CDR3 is TGTGCCAGCAGTTACGCCCTCACAGGGAACGAGCAGTACTTC. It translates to CASSYALTGNEQYF.